This entry is about one T cell receptor beta chain. The antigen is not known. Germline trimming cut 5 bases from V and 7 bases from J; bases unmatched to any gene: 9. This CDR3 contains 17 residues. CDR1 and CDR2 (germline): SEHNR, FQNEAQ (reference sequence). This sample was taken from a study of vaccination and CD4 T cells after COVID-19. Findings and caveats of the study: Relatively few convalescent patients and no early post-infection timepoints were analyzed.

Once obtained from cultured CD4+ T cells, the DNA was sequenced using the Oncomine TCR Beta short-read assay. Using its own MiXCR run on the PCR reads, TCRdb lists one record per CDR3 protein. Among approximately 10,000 distinct CDR3 sequences listed, 50% to 55% were seen once. The treatment is: roughly 10-day PBMC culture with coronavirus spike peptide pools or control peptides (ViraFEST assay). The genes are TRBV7-9 and TRBJ2-1, with 15 bases lining up with TRBD2. Sequenced material: CD4+ T cells from blood, cultured in vitro. The TCR was taken from a human donor who had recovered from COVID-19. CDR3 region: CASSPTGLAGGWNEQFF. CDR3 nucleotide sequence: TGTGCCAGCAGCCCAACGGGACTAGCGGGGGGCTGGAATGAGCAGTTCTTC. The full variable domain, its missing parts supplied by reference TRBV7-9 and TRBJ2-1, is DTGVSQNPRHKITKRGQNVTFRCDPISEHNRLYWYRQTLGQGPEFLTYFQNEAQLEKSRLLSDRFSAERPKGSFSTLEIQRTEQGDSAMYLCASSPTGLAGGWNEQFFGPGTRLTVL.